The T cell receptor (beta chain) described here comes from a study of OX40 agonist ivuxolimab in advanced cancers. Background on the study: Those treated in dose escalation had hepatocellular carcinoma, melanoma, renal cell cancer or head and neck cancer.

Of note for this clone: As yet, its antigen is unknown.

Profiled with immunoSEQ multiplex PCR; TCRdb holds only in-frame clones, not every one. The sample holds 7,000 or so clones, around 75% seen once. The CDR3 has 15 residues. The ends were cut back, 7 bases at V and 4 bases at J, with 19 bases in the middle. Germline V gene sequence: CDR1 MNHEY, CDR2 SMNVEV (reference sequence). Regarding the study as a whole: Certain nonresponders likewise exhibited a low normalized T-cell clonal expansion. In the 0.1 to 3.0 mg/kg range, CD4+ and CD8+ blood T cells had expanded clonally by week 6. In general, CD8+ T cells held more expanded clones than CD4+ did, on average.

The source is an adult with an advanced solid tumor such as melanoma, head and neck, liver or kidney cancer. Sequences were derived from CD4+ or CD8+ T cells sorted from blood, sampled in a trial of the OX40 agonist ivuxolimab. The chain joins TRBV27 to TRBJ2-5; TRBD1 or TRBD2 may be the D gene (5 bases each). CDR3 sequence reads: CASNSGTGGGETQYF. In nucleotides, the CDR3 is TGTGCCAGCAATTCCGGGACGGGCGGAGGAGAGACCCAGTACTTC.